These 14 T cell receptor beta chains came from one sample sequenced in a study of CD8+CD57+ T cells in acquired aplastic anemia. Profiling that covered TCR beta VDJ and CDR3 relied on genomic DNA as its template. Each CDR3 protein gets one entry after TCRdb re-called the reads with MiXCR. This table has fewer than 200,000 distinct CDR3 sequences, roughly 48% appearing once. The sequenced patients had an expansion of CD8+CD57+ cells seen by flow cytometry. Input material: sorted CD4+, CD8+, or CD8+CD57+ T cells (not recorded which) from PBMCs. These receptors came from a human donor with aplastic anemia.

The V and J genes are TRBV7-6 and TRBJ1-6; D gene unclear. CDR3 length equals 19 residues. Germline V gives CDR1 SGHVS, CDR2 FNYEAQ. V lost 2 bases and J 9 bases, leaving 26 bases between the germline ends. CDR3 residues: CASSLRAGQTGDPGSPLHF. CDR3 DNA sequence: TGTGCCAGCAGCTTAAGGGCAGGTCAAACGGGCGACCCAGGTTCACCCCTCCACTTT.

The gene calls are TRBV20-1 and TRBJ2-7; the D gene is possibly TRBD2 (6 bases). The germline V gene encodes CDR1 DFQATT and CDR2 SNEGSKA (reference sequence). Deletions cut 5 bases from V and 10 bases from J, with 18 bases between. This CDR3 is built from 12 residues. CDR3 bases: TGCAGTGCTTGGGGGGTAGCGAACCGTCAGTACTTC. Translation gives CSAWGVANRQYF.

The CDR3 bases are TGTGCTAGTGGTTTAATAAGCAATCAGCCCCAGCATTTT. Its protein product is CASGLISNQPQHF. The J gene is TRBJ1-5, the V gene TRBV12-5; D is uncertain. Germline V lookup: CDR1 LGHNT, CDR2 FRNRAP. Trimming cost V 3 bases and J 1 base, with 4 bases left between them. CDR3 size: 13 residues.

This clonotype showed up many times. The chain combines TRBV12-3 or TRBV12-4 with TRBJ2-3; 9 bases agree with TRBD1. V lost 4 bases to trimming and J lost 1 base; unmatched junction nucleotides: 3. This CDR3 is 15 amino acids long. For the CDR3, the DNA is TGTGCCAGCAGTTCACAGGGGGCAGGCACAGATACGCAGTATTTT. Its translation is CASSSQGAGTDTQYF.

The CDR3 region is CSARDLRDFNYEQYF. The CDR3, as DNA: TGCAGTGCTAGAGATCTCCGGGACTTCAACTACGAGCAGTACTTC. This chain links TRBV20-1 with TRBJ2-7; a weak D match, TRBD2 (6 bases). With 0 bases removed from V and 3 bases from J, the gap between germline ends came to 15 bases. Germline assignment: CDR1 DFQATT and CDR2 SNEGSKA (reference sequence). The CDR3 sequence is 15 residues long.

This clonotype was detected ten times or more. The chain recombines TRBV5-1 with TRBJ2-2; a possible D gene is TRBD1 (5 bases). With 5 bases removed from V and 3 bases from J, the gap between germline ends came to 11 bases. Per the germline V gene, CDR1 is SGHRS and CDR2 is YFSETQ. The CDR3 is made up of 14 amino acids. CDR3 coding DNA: TGCGCCAGCAGTTCAGGGTCCGACACCGGGGAGCTGTTTTTT. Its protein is CASSSGSDTGELFF.

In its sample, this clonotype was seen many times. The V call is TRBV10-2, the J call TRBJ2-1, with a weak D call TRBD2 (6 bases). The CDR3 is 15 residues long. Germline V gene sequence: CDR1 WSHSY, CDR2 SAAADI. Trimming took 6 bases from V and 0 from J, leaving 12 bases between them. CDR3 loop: CASRISGSSYNEQFF. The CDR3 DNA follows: TGCGCCAGCAGAATTTCCGGGAGCTCCTACAATGAGCAGTTCTTC.

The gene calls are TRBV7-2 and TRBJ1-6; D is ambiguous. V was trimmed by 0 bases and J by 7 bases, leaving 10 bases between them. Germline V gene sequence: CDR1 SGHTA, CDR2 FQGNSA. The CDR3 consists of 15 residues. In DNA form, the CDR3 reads TGTGCCAGCAGCTTAGCGAGGCCAGAGAATTCACCCCTCCACTTT. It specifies CASSLARPENSPLHF. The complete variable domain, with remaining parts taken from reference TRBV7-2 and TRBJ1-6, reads GAGVSQSPSNKVTEKGKDVELRCDPISGHTALYWYRQSLGQGLEFLIYFQGNSAPDKSGLPSDRFSAERTGGSVSTLTIQRTQQEDSAVYLCASSLARPENSPLHFGNGTRLTVT.

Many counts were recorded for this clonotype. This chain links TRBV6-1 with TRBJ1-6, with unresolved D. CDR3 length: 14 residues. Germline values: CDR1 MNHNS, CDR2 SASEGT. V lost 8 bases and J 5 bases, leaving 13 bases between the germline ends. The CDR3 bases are TGTGCCAGCGCCAGAGGAGGTCATAATTCACCCCTCCACTTT. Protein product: CASARGGHNSPLHF.

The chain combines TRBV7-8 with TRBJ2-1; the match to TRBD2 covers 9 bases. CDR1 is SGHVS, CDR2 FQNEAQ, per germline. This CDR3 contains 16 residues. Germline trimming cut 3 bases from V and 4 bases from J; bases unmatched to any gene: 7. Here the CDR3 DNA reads TGTGCCAGCAGCTTCATAGCGGGAGTCTCTTACAATGAGCAGTTCTTC. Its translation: CASSFIAGVSYNEQFF. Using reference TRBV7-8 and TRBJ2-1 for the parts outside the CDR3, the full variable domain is GAGVSQSPRYKVAKRGQDVALRCDPISGHVSLFWYQQALGQGPEFLTYFQNEAQLDKSGLPSDRFFAERPEGSVSTLKIQRTQQEDSAVYLCASSFIAGVSYNEQFFGPGTRLTVL.

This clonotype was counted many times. CDR3 sequence (DNA): TGCAGCGTTCAGGTGGACAGATGGGAGCCCCAGCATTTT. Its translation: CSVQVDRWEPQHF. The rearrangement uses TRBV29-1 and TRBJ1-5; D may be TRBD1 (6 bases). CDR3 length: 13 residues. Trimming cost V 5 bases and J 8 bases, with 16 bases left between them. Per germline, CDR1 SQVTM and CDR2 ANQGSEA.

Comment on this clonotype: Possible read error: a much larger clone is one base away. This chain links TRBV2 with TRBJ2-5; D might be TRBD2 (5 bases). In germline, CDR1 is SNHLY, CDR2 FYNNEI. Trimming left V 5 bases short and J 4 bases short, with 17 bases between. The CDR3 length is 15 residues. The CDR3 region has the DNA TGTGCCAGCAGTTTAGCGCTCGGGTCGCGAGAGACCCAGTACTTC. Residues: CASSLALGSRETQYF.

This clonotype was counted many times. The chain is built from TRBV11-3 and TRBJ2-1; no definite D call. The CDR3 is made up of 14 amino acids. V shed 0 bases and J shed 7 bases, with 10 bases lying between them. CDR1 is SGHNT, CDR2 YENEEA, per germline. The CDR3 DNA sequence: TGTGCCAGCAGCTTAGATCAAAGCAGGAATGAGCAGTTCTTC. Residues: CASSLDQSRNEQFF.

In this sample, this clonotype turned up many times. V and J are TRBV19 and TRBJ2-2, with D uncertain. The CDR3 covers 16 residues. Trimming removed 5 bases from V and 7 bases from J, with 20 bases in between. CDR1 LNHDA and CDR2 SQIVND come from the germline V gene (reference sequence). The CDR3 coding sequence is TGTGCCAGTAGTCCCCGATTTCTTCCGAATCGCGGGGAGCTGTTTTTT. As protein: CASSPRFLPNRGELFF.